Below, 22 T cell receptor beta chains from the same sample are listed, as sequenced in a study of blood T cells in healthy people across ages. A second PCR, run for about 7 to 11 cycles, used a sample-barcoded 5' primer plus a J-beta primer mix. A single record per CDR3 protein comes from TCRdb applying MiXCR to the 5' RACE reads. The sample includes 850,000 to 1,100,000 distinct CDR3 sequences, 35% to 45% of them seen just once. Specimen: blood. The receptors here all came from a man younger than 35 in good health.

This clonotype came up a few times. CDR3 sequence reads: CASSFGPGQGAEGYTF. The CDR3 nucleotides read TGTGCCAGCAGTTTCGGACCGGGACAGGGGGCGGAAGGCTACACCTTC. The chain has TRBV6-6 and TRBJ1-2, with 12 positions matching TRBD1. Germline CDR1 is MNHNY and CDR2 is SVGAGI (reference sequence). The length of the CDR3 is 16 residues. J was trimmed by 8 bases and V by 4 bases; bases with no gene match: 11.

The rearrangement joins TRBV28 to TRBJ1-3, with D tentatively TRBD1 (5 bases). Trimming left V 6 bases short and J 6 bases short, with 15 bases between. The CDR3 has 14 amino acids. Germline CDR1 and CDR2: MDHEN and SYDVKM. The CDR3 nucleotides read TGTGCCAGCAGCCGACAGAGGACTGCAAACACCATATATTTT. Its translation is CASSRQRTANTIYF.

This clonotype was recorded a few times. The CDR3 nucleotides are TGTGCCAGCAGCTTAGCGATAAAGGGAGCAGGAACTGAAGCTTTCTTT. It encodes CASSLAIKGAGTEAFF. V usage is TRBV7-2 and J usage is TRBJ1-1; D uncertain. V dropped 0 bases and J dropped 5 bases, with 16 bases sitting between them. This CDR3 is 16 amino acids long. Germline loops: CDR1 SGHTA, CDR2 FQGNSA.

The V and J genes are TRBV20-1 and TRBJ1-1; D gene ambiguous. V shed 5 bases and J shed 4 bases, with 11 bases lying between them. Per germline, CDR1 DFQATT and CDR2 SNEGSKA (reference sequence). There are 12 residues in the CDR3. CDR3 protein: CSAHREPTEAFF. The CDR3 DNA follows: TGCAGTGCTCACCGGGAGCCCACTGAAGCTTTCTTT.

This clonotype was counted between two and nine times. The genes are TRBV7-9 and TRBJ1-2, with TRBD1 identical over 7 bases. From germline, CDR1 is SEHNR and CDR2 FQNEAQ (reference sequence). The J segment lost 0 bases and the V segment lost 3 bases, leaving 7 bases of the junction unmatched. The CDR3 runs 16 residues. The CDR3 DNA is TGTGCCAGCAGCTTCAGCGACAGGGCCTCTAACTATGGCTACACCTTC. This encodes CASSFSDRASNYGYTF.

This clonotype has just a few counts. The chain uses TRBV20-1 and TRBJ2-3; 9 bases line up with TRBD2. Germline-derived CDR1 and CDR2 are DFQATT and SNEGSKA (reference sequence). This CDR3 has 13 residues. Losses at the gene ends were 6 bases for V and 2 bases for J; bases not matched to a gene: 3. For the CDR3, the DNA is TGCAGTGCAAAGCGGGGGGCCACAGATACGCAGTATTTT. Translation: CSAKRGATDTQYF.

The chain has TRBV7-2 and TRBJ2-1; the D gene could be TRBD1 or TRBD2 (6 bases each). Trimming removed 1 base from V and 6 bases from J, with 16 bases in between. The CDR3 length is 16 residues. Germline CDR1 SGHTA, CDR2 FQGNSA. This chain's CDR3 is CASSLGGGLTLNEQFF. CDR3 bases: TGTGCCAGCAGCTTAGGAGGGGGACTCACGCTCAATGAGCAGTTCTTC. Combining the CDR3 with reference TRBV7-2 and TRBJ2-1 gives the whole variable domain GAGVSQSPSNKVTEKGKDVELRCDPISGHTALYWYRQSLGQGLEFLIYFQGNSAPDKSGLPSDRFSAERTGGSVSTLTIQRTQQEDSAVYLCASSLGGGLTLNEQFFGPGTRLTVL.

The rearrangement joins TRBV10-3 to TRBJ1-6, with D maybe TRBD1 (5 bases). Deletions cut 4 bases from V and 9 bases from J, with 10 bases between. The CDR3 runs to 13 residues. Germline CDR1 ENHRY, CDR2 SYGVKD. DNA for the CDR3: TGTGCCATCAGTGCCGGGGACGGTTCACCCCTCCACTTT. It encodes CAISAGDGSPLHF.

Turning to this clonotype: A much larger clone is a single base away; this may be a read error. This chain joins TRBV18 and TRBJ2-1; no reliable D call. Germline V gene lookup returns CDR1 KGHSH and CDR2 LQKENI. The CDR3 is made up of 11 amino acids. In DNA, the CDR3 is TGTACCAGCCTTTTAGGCAATGAGCAGTTCTTC. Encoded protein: CTSLLGNEQFF.

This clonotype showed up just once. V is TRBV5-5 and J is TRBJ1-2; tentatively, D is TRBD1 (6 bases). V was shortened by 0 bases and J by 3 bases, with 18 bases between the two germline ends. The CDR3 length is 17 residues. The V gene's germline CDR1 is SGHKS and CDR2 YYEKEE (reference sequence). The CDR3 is CASSLGRNTGQYYGYTF. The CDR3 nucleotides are TGTGCCAGCAGCTTGGGCCGCAACACAGGACAGTACTATGGCTACACCTTC.

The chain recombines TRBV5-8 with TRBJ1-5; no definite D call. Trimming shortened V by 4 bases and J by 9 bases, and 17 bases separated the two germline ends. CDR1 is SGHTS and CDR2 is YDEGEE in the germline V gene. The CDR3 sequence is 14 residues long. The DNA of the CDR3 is TGTGCCAGCAGCGTGGATAGCCCATTGCGGCCCCAGCATTTT. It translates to CASSVDSPLRPQHF.

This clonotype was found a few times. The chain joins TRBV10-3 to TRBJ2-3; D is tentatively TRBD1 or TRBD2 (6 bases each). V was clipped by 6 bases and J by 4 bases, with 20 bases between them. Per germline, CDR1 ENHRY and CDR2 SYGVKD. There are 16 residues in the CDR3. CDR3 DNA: TGTGCCATCAGAGAGGATTCAGGGGAGGCTGCAGATACGCAGTATTTT. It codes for CAIREDSGEAADTQYF.

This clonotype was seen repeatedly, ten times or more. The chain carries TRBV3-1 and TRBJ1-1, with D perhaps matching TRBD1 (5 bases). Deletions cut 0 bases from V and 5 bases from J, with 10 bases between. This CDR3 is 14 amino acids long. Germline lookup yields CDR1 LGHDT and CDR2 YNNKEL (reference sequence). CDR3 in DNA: TGTGCCAGCAGCCAAGATGGGGGGGGGACTGAAGCTTTCTTT. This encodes CASSQDGGGTEAFF.

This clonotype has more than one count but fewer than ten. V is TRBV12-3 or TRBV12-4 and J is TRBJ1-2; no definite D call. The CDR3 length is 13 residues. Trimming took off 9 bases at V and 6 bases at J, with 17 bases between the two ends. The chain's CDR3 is CASGQTVLDGYTF. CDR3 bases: TGTGCCAGTGGGCAGACTGTCCTAGATGGCTACACCTTC.

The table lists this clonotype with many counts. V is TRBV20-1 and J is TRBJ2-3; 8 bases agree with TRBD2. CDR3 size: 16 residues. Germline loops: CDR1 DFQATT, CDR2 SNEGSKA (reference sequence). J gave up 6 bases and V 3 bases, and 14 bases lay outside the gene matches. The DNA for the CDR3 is TGCAGTGCTAGTGGAAGTGGACTAGCTGTGAGGGATACGCAGTATTTT. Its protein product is CSASGSGLAVRDTQYF.

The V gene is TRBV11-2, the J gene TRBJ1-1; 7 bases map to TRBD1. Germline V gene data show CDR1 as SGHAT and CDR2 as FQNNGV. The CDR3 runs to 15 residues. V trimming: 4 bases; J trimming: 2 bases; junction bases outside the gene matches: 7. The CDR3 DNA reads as TGTGCCAGCAGCTCGGGACAGTTAAGAAACACTGAAGCTTTCTTT. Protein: CASSSGQLRNTEAFF.

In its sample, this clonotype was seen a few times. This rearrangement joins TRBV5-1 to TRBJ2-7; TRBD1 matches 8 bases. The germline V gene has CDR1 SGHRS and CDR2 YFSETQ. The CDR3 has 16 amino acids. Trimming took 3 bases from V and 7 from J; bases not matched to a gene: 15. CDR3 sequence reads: CASSSLQGVNYNEQYF. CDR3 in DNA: TGCGCCAGCAGCTCACTACAGGGGGTAAACTACAATGAGCAGTACTTC.

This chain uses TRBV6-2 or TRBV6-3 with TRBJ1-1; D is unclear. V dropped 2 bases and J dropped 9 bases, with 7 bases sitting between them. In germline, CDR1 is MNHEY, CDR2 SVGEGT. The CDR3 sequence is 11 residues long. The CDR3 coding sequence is TGTGCCAGCAGTTACCGACGGCAAGCTTTCTTT. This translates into CASSYRRQAFF.

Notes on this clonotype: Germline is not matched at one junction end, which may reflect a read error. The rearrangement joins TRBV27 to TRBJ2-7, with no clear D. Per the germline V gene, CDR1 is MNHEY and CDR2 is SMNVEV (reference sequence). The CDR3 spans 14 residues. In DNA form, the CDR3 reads TGTGCCAGCAGTGTATCGGGCCTAGTGATAGATCAGTACTTC. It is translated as CASSVSGLVIDQYF.

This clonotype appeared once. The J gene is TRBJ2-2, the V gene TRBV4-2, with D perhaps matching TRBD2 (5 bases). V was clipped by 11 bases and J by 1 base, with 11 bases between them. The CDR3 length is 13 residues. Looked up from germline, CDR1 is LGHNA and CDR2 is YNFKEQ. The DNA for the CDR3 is TGTGCCGGAGGTAGGGTGAACACCGGGGAGCTGTTTTTT. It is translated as CAGGRVNTGELFF.

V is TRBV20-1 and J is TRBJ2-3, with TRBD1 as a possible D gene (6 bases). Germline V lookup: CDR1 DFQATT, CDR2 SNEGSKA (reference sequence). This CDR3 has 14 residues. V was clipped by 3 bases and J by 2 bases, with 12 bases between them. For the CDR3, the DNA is TGCAGTGCTAGTAGGCAGGGGCCCACAGATACGCAGTATTTT. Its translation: CSASRQGPTDTQYF.

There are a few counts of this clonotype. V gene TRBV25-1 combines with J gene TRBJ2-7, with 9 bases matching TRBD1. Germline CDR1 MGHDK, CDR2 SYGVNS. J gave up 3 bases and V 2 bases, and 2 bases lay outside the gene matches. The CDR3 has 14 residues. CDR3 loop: CASSEPGQGYEQYF. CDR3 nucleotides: TGTGCCAGCAGTGAACCGGGACAGGGCTACGAGCAGTACTTC.